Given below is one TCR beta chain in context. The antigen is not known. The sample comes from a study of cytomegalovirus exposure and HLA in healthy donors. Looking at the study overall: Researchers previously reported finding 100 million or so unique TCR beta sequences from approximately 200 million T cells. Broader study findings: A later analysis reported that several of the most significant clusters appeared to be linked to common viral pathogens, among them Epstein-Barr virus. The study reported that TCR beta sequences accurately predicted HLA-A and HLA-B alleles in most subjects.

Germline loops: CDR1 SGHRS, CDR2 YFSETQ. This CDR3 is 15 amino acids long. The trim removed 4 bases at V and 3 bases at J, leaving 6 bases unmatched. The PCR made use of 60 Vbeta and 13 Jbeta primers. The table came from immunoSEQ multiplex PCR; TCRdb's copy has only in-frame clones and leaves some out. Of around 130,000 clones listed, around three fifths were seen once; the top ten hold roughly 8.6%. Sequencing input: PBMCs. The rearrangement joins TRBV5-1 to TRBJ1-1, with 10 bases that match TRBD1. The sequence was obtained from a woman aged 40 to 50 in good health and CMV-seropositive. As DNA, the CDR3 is TGCGCCAGCAGCCGCGGGACAGGGGCTTACACTGAAGCTTTCTTT. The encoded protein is CASSRGTGAYTEAFF. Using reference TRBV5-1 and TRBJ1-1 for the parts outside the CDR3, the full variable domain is KAGVTQTPRYLIKTRGQQVTLSCSPISGHRSVSWYQQTPGQGLQFLFEYFSETQRNKGNFPGRFSGRQFSNSRSEMNVSTLELGDSALYLCASSRGTGAYTEAFFGQGTRLTVV.